This T cell receptor beta chain came from a study of molecular identifiers for immune sequencing clone quantification. The CDR3 sequence is 15 residues long. V shed 4 bases and J shed 1 base, with 12 bases lying between them. From germline, CDR1 is MNHEY and CDR2 SMNVEV (reference sequence). This clonotype was detected a few times. MiXCR, run by TCRdb on the PCR reads, gives a single entry per CDR3 protein. Of some 680,000 distinct CDR3 sequences listed, about 25% are singletons. The sample was naive CD8+ T cells from blood, with Jurkat cell RNA spiked in. Regarding subset: FACS-sorted CD8+CD4-CCR7+CD45RA+ naive T cells. The receptor was derived from a human donor in good health. Some libraries in this study had Jurkat cell RNA spiked in. This rearrangement joins TRBV27 to TRBJ2-3; perhaps TRBD2 as D (6 bases). The CDR3 loop is CASSYEGLGTDTQYF. Here the CDR3 DNA reads TGTGCCAGCAGTTACGAGGGACTGGGCACAGATACGCAGTATTTT.